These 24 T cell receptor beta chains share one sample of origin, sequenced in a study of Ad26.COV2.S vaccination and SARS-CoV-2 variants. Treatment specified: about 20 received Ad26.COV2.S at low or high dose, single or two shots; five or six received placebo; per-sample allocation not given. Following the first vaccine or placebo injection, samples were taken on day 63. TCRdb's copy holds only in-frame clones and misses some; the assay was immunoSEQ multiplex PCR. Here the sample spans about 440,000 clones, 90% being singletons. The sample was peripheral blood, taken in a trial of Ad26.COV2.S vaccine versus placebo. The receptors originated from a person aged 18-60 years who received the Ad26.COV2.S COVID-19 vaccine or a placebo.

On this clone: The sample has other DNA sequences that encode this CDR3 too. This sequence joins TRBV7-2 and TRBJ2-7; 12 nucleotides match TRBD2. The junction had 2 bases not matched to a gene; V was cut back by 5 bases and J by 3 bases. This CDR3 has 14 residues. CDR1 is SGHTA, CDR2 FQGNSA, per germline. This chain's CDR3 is CASSPGLAGYEQYF. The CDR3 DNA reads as TGTGCCAGCAGCCCGGGACTAGCGGGCTACGAGCAGTACTTC.

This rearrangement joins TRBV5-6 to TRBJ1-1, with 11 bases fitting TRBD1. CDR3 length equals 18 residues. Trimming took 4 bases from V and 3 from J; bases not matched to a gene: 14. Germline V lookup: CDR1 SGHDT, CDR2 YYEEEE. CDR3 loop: CASSRPWTGGFEDTEAFF. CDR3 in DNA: TGTGCCAGCAGCCGACCGTGGACAGGGGGCTTCGAGGACACTGAAGCTTTCTTT.

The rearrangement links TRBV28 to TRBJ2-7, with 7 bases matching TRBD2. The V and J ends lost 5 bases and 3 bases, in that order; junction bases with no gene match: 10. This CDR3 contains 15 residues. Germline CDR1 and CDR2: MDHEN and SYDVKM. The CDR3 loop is CASSLLAGRFYEQYF. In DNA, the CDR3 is TGTGCCAGCAGTCTGTTAGCGGGCCGTTTCTACGAGCAGTACTTC.

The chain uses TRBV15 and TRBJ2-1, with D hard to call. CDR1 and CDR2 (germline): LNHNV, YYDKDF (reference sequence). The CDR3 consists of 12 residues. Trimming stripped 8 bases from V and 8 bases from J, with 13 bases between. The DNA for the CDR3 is TGTGCCACCCGGGCTATCTTGGATGAGCAGTTCTTC. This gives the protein CATRAILDEQFF.

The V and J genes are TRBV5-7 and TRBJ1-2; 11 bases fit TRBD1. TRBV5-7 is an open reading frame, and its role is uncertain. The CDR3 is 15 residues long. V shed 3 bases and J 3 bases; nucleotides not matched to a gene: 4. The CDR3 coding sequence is TGTGCCAGCAGCTGGACAGGGGGCCCTTACTATGGCTACACCTTC. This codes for CASSWTGGPYYGYTF.

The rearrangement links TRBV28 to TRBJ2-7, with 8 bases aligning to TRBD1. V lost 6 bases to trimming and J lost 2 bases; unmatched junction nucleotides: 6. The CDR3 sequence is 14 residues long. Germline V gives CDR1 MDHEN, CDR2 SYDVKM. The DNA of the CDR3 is TGTGCCAGCAGCCTTGAGGACAGGGCCTACGAGCAGTACTTC. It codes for CASSLEDRAYEQYF.

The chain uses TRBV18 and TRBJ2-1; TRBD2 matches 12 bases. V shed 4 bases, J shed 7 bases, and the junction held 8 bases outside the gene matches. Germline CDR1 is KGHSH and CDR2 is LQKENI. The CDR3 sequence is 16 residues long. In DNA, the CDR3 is TGTGCCAGCTCACTGTGGACTAGCGGGAAGGGGAATGAGCAGTTCTTC. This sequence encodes CASSLWTSGKGNEQFF.

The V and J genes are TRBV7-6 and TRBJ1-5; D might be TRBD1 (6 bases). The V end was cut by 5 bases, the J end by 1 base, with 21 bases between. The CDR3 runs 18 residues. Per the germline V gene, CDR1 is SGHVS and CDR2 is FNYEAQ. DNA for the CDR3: TGTGCCAGCAGCCCCGCCGTGGCAGGGGCGTTGAGCAATCAGCCCCAGCATTTT. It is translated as CASSPAVAGALSNQPQHF.

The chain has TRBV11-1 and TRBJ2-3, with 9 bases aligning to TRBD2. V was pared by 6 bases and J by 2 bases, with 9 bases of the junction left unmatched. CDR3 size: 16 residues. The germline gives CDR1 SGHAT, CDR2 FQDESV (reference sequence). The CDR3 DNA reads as TGTGCCAGCAGTTATAGGACTAGCGCAACCACAGATACGCAGTATTTT. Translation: CASSYRTSATTDTQYF.

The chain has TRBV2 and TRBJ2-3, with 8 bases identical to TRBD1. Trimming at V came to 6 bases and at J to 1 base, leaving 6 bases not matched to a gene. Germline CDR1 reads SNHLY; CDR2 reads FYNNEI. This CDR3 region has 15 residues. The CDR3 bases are TGTGCCAGCAGCCGGACAGGGTGGGGCACAGATACGCAGTATTTT. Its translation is CASSRTGWGTDTQYF.

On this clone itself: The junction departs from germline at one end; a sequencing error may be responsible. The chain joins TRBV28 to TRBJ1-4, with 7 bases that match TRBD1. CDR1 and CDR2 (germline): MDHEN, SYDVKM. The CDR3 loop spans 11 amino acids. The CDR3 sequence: CASSSPGQRLF. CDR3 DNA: TGTGCCAGCAGTTCTCCGGGACAGCGCCTTTTT.

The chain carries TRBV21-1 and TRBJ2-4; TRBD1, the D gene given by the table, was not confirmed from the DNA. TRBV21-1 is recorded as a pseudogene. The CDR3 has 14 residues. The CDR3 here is CASSLPRTENIQYF. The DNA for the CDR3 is TGTGCCAGCAGCCTTCCCCGGACAGAAAACATTCAGTACTTC.

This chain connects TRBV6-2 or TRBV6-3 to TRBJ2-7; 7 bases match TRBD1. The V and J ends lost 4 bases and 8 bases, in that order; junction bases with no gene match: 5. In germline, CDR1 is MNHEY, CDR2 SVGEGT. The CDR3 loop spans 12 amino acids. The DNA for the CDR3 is TGTGCCAGCAGTTTCCGACAGGGCCAGCAGTACTTC. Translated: CASSFRQGQQYF.

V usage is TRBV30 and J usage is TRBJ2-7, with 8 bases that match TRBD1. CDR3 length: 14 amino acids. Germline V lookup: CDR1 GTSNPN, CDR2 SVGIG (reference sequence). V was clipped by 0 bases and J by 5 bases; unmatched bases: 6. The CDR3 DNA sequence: TGTGCCTGGAGTGTGGGGCAGGGGGCGAACGAGCAGTACTTC. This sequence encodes CAWSVGQGANEQYF.

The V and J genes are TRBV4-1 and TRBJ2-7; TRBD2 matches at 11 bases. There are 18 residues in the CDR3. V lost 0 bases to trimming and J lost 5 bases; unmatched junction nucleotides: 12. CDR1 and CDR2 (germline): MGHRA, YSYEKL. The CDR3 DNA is TGCGCCAGCAGCCAAGATCCACTAGCGGGAGTGGGCAGGCACGAGCAGTACTTC. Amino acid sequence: CASSQDPLAGVGRHEQYF.

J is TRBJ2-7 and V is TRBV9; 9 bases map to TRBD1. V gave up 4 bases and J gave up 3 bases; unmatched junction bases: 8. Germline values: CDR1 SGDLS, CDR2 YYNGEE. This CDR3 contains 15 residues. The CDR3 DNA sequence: TGTGCCAGCAGCCCCTGGACAGGGGCGGTCTACGAGCAGTACTTC. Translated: CASSPWTGAVYEQYF.

CDR3 loop: CASSQEQGKLATNEKLFF. The DNA of the CDR3 is TGTGCCAGCAGCCAAGAACAGGGTAAGTTGGCAACTAATGAAAAACTGTTTTTT. V and J are TRBV14 and TRBJ1-4; maybe TRBD1 (6 bases). Trimming stripped 0 bases from V and 0 bases from J, with 14 bases between. There are 18 residues in the CDR3. Germline-derived CDR1 and CDR2 are SGHDN and FVKESK.

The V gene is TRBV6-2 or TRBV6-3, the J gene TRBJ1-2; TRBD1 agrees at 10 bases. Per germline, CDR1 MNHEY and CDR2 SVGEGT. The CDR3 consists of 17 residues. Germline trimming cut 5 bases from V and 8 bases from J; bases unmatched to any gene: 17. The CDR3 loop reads CASSPPIGLGQGYGYTF. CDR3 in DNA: TGTGCCAGCAGTCCCCCCATTGGTTTGGGACAGGGGTACGGCTACACCTTC.

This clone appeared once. CDR3 loop: CASSDGTEQFF. The CDR3 DNA follows: TGTGCCAGCAGCGACGGGACAGAGCAGTTCTTC. The chain is built from TRBV9 and TRBJ2-1, with D maybe TRBD1 (6 bases). V was trimmed by 3 bases and J by 10 bases, leaving 8 bases between them. Germline CDR1 is SGDLS and CDR2 is YYNGEE. The CDR3 has 11 amino acids. Looking up the rest from reference TRBV9 and TRBJ2-1 gives the full variable domain: DSGVTQTPKHLITATGQRVTLRCSPRSGDLSVYWYQQSLDQGLQFLIQYYNGEERAKGNILERFSAQQFPDLHSELNLSSLELGDSALYFCASSDGTEQFFGPGTRLTVL.

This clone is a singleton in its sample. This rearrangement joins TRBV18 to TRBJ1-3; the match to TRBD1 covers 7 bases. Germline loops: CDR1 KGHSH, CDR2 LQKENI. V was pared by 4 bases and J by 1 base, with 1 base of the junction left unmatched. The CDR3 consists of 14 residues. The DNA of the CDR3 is TGTGCCAGCTCACTGGGACAGTCTGGAAACACCATATATTTT. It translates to CASSLGQSGNTIYF.

CDR3 sequence (DNA): TGTGCCAGCAGCTCGGGACAGGTCGCCGGGGAGCTGTTTTTT. It yields the protein CASSSGQVAGELFF. V usage is TRBV5-4 and J usage is TRBJ2-2, with TRBD1 matching over 8 bases. Germline V CDR1 and CDR2: SGHNT, YYREEE (reference sequence). CDR3 length equals 14 residues. V was clipped by 3 bases and J by 6 bases; unmatched bases: 4.

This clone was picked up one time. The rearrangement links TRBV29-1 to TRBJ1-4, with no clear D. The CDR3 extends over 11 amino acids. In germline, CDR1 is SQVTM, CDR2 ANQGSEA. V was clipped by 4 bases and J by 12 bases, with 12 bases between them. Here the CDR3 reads CSVGLGEELFF. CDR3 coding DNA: TGCAGCGTTGGTCTCGGGGAGGAACTGTTTTTT.

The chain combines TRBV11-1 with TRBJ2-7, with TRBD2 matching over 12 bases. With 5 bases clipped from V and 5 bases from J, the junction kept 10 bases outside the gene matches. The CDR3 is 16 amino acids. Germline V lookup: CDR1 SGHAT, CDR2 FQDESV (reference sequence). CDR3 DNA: TGTGCCAGCAGCCCCTCGACTAGCGGGAGACGTAACGAGCAGTACTTC. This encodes CASSPSTSGRRNEQYF. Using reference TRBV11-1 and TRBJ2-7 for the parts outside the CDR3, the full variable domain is EAEVAQSPRYKITEKSQAVAFWCDPISGHATLYWYRQILGQGPELLVQFQDESVVDDSQLPKDRFSAERLKGVDSTLKIQPAELGDSAMYLCASSPSTSGRRNEQYFGPGTRLTVT.

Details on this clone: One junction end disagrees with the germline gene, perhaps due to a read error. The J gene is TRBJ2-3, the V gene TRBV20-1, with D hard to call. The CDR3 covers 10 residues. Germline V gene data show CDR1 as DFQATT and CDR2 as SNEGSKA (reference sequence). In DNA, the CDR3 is TGTAAGTCTAGCACAGATACGCAGTATTTT. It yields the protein CKSSTDTQYF.